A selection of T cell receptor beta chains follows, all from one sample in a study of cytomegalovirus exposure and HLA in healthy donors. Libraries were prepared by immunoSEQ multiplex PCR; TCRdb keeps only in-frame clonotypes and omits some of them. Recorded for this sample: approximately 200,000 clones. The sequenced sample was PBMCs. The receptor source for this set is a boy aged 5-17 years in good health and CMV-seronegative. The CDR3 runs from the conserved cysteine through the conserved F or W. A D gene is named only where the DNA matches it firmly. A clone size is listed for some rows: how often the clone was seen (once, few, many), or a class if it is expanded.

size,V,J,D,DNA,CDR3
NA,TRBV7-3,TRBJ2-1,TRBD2,TGTGCCAGCAGCCATAGCGGGGGGGCCTACAATGAGCAGTTCTTC,CASSHSGGAYNEQFF
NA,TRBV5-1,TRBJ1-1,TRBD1,TGCGCCAGCAGCAACGAGGGACAGGGTAACACTGAAGCTTTCTTT,CASSNEGQGNTEAFF
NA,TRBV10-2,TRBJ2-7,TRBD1,TGCGCCACCCGACAGGGGATGACCTACGAGCAGTACTTC,CATRQGMTYEQYF
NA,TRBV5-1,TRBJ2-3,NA,TGCGCCAGCAGCTTACAAGAGTGGGGGGTCGCAGATACGCAGTATTTT,CASSLQEWGVADTQYF
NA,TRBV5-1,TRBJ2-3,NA,TGCGCCAGCAGACGGCCAGAGGGCGAGGTAGATACGCAGTATTTT,CASRRPEGEVDTQYF
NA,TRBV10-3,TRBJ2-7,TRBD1,TGTGCCATCAGTGAGTCGAGGGACAGGGACTACGAGCAGTACTTC,CAISESRDRDYEQYF
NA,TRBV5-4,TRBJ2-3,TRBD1,TGTGCCAGCGCCCCCCTACAGGGGGTACCTCCCGATACGCAGTATTTT,CASAPLQGVPPDTQYF
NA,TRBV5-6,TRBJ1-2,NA,TGTGCCAGCAGCTTAAACTACCGAGGCTATGGCTACACCTTC,CASSLNYRGYGYTF
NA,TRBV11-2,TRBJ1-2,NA,TGTGCCAGCAGCTTAGCTCAGGGGCCCTACTATGGCTACACCTTC,CASSLAQGPYYGYTF
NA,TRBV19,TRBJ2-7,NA,TGTGCCAGCTCCTGGGGCGGCAGCTCCTACGAGCAGTACTTC,CASSWGGSSYEQYF
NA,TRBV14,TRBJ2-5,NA,TGTGCCAGCAGCCAGGCTTTGAGAGGGGAGACCCAGTACTTC,CASSQALRGETQYF
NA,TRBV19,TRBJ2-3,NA,TGTGCCAGTAGTATGTCCCCTTTCCCGACAGATACGCAGTATTTT,CASSMSPFPTDTQYF
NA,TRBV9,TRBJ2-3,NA,TGTGCCAGCAGCCCATCAGGACTGAATACGCAGTATTTT,CASSPSGLNTQYF
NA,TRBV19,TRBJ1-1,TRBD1,TGTGCCGTCCGGGACAGGAACACTGAAGCTTTCTTT,CAVRDRNTEAFF
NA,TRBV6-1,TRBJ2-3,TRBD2,TGTGCCAGCAATGGAGGCGGGGGGGCAGATACGCAGTATTTT,CASNGGGGADTQYF
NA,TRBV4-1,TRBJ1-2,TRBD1,TGCGCCAGCAGCCAAGGGGGGGCCCTCACAGGGGGCTATGGCTACACCTTC,CASSQGGALTGGYGYTF
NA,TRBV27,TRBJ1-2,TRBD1,TGTGCCAGCAGACAACCCGGGACAGCCTATGGCTACACCTTC,CASRQPGTAYGYTF
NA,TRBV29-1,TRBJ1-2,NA,TGCAGCGTCCAATCGCGGGACGGTCTCTATGGCTACACCTTC,CSVQSRDGLYGYTF
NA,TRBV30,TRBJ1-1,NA,TGTGCCTGGCAGGACAGCCCGAACACTGAAGCTTTCTTT,CAWQDSPNTEAFF
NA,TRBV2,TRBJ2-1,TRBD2,TGTGCCAGCTCTGGACTAGCGGGTTACAATGAGCAGTTCTTC,CASSGLAGYNEQFF
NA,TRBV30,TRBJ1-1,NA,TGTGCCTCTGGACAGACCTTGAACACTGAAGCTTTCTTT,CASGQTLNTEAFF
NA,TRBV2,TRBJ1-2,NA,TGTGCCAGCAGTGAACTGGGGGCGAGGTATGGCTACACCTTC,CASSELGARYGYTF
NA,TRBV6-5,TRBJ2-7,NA,TGTGCCAGCAGTCCAGACCAGGGTGGCTACGAGCAGTACTTC,CASSPDQGGYEQYF
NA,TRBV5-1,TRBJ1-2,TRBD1,TGCGCCAGCAGTGAGGGGGGCAGGGGGAACTATGGCTACACCTTC,CASSEGGRGNYGYTF
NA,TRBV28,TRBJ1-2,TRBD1,TGTGCCAGCAGTGGACAGGGCTGGGGCTACACCTTC,CASSGQGWGYTF
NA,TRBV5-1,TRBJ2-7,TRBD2,TGCGCCAGCAGCTTGGCCCCCCCTAGCGGGGTTCCTTACGAGCAGTACTTC,CASSLAPPSGVPYEQYF
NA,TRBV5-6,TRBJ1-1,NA,TGTGCCAGCAGCCCACAGGGCGGGTTCACTGAAGCTTTCTTT,CASSPQGGFTEAFF
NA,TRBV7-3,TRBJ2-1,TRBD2,TGTGCCAGCAGCTTCACTAGCGGGGGGTACAATGAGCAGTTCTTC,CASSFTSGGYNEQFF
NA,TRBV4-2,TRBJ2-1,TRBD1,TGTGCCAGCAGCCAAGAATTCACAGGGGGCCACAATGAGCAGTTCTTC,CASSQEFTGGHNEQFF
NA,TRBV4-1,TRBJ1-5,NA,TGCGCCAGCAGCCAAGGACCGGGTCAGCCCCAGCATTTT,CASSQGPGQPQHF
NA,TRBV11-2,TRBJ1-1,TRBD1,TGTGCCAGCAGCCACGGGACAGGGCAGGACACTGAAGCTTTCTTT,CASSHGTGQDTEAFF
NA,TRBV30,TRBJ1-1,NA,TGTGCCTGGAATGCGGGGAGGGAAGCTTTCTTT,CAWNAGREAFF
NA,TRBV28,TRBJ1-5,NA,TGTGCCAGCAGTATACGAACGATCCGGGTCATCAATCAGCCCCAGCATTTT,CASSIRTIRVINQPQHF
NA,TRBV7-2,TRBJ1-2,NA,TGTGCCAGCAGCTTAATAGAACGGGGCTATGGCTACACCTTC,CASSLIERGYGYTF
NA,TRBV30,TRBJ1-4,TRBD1,TGTGCCTGGAGCTATACCGGGACAGGGGGGGAAAAACTGTTTTTT,CAWSYTGTGGEKLFF
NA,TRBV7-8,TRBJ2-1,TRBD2,TGTGCCAGCAGCTTAATAGCGGGGGGGGGCTACAATGAGCAGTTCTTC,CASSLIAGGGYNEQFF
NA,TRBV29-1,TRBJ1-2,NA,TGCAGCGTTGACCCAGGGTTTGCCTATGGCTACACCTTC,CSVDPGFAYGYTF
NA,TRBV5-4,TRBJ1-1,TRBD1,TGTGCCAGCAGCTCCCCGGGACAGTATGAAGCTTTCTTT,CASSSPGQYEAFF
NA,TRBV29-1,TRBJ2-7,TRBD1,TGCAGCGTTGAAGATTTAGACAGGGGGACCGCTACCTACGAGCAGTACTTC,CSVEDLDRGTATYEQYF
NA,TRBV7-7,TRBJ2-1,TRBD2,TGTGCTAGCAGTTCTACCGGGACTAGCGTCTACAATGAGCAGTTCTTC,CASSSTGTSVYNEQFF
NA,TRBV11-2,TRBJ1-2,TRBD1,TGTGCCAGCAGCTCCCCGCGGACAGGAGCTAACTATGGCTACACCTTC,CASSSPRTGANYGYTF
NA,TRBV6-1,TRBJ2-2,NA,TGTCGGTCAGGACAAAACACCGGGGAGCTGTTTTTT,CRSGQNTGELFF
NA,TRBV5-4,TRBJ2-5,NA,TGTGCCAGCAGCGCGGGACAGCAAGAGACCCAGTACTTC,CASSAGQQETQYF
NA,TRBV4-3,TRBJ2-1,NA,TGCGCCAGCAGCCAACTCCCCGGGACTGGTTCCTACAATGAGCAGTTCTTC,CASSQLPGTGSYNEQFF
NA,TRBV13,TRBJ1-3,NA,TGTGCCAGCAGCTCGTGGGACACCTCTTTCGGAAACACCATATATTTT,CASSSWDTSFGNTIYF
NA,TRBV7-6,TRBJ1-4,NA,TGTGCCAGCAGCTCGGTGGGGGGATCGACTGAAAAACTGTTTTTT,CASSSVGGSTEKLFF
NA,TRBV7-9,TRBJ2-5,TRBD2,TGTGCCAGCAGCTCTACCCCGGGGGGTCGTGGGGAGACCCAGTACTTC,CASSSTPGGRGETQYF
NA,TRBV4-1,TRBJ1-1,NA,TGCGCCAGCAGCCAATTAATCGGGGGCACTGAAGCTTTCTTT,CASSQLIGGTEAFF
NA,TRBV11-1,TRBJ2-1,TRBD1,TGTGCCAGCAGCCCCCCCCCGACAGGGCTGGTCATTAATGAGCAGTTCTTC,CASSPPPTGLVINEQFF
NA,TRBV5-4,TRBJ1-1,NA,TGTGCCAGCAGCTATGGGCGGAACACTGAAGCTTTCTTT,CASSYGRNTEAFF
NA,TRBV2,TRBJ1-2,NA,TGTGCCAGCAGTGCCCGGGGAGGCTATGGCTACACCTTC,CASSARGGYGYTF
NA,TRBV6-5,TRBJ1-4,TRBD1,TGTGCCAGCAGTTACTCGTTCCGGGACAGGGCGTTTTTT,CASSYSFRDRAFF
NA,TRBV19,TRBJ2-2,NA,TGTGCCAGTGGCGGAGCAGGGGCCGCCGGGGAGCTGTTTTTT,CASGGAGAAGELFF
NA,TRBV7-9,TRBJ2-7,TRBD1,TGTGCCAGCAGCATGACCGCGGGGACAGGCTACTACGAGCAGTACTTC,CASSMTAGTGYYEQYF
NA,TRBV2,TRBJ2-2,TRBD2,TGTGCCAGCAGAGCCGGGACTAGCGGATACACCGGGGAGCTGTTTTTT,CASRAGTSGYTGELFF
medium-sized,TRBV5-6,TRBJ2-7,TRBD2,TGTGCCAGCAGCTTGGTCAGCGGGGCGGGGAACGAGCAGTACTTC,CASSLVSGAGNEQYF
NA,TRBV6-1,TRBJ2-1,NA,TGTGCCAGCAGTGAAGACAGCCACAATGAGCAGTTCTTC,CASSEDSHNEQFF